The 21 T cell receptor beta chains listed next were all sequenced from one sample in a study of PD-L1 blockade in urothelial cancer. Profiling relied on immunoSEQ multiplex PCR, and the TCRdb table lists in-frame clones only, not all of them. The sample consists of around 34,000 clones, just under 85% of them appearing once. Specified time point: pretreatment peripheral blood. The source was PBMCs, collected around atezolizumab (anti-PD-L1) treatment. The receptors were gathered from a man older than 75 with urothelial cancer.

The chain links TRBV12-5 to TRBJ2-1; a possible D gene is TRBD1 (5 bases). Trimming took 1 base from V and 9 from J, leaving 10 bases between them. The CDR3 runs 13 residues. Germline assignment: CDR1 LGHNT and CDR2 FRNRAP. The CDR3 DNA is TGTGCTAGTGGTTTGGAGACTGGGGCTGAGCAGTTCTTC. Translated: CASGLETGAEQFF.

The rearrangement uses TRBV5-6 and TRBJ1-2; D remains ambiguous. CDR1 SGHDT and CDR2 YYEEEE come from the germline V gene. The V end was cut by 0 bases, the J end by 2 bases, with 5 bases between. The CDR3 runs to 13 residues. CDR3 residues: CASSLGRNYGYTF. As DNA, the CDR3 is TGTGCCAGCAGCTTGGGCAGGAACTATGGCTACACCTTC.

The chain couples TRBV29-1 to TRBJ2-7; TRBD1 agrees at 10 bases. Trimming took 7 bases from V and 7 from J; bases not matched to a gene: 7. CDR3 length equals 12 residues. The germline gives CDR1 SQVTM, CDR2 ANQGSEA. DNA for the CDR3: TGCAGCGGCGGGACAGGGGTAGGAGAGCAGTACTTC. This gives the protein CSGGTGVGEQYF.

In this sample, this clone turned up a few times. V usage is TRBV28 and J usage is TRBJ1-1, with D uncertain. The V end was cut by 10 bases, the J end by 1 base, with 13 bases between. The CDR3 length is 13 residues. The germline CDR1 and CDR2 sequences are MDHEN and SYDVKM. The chain's CDR3 is CATNPQSNTEAFF. The CDR3 bases are TGTGCCACCAACCCTCAGTCGAACACTGAAGCTTTCTTT.

V and J are TRBV18 and TRBJ2-5, with D unclear. Germline-derived CDR1 and CDR2 are KGHSH and LQKENI. Between the trimmed V and J ends, which lost 6 bases and 0 bases, there was a span of 8 bases. The CDR3 runs to 13 residues. The CDR3 DNA reads TGTGCCAGCTCCCCCAGTTACCAAGAGACCCAGTACTTC. It codes for CASSPSYQETQYF.

The V and J genes are TRBV11-2 and TRBJ2-5, with 8 bases that match TRBD1. This CDR3 region has 14 residues. Losses at the gene ends were 4 bases for V and 5 bases for J; bases not matched to a gene: 6. The germline V gene has CDR1 SGHAT and CDR2 FQNNGV. This chain's CDR3 is CASSSRTGRETQYF. The CDR3 DNA reads TGTGCCAGCAGCTCTCGGACAGGGAGGGAGACCCAGTACTTC.

The chain couples TRBV4-3 to TRBJ1-3; D gene unclear. V was pared by 0 bases and J by 0 bases, with 6 bases between. This CDR3 has 15 residues. Germline loops: CDR1 LGHNA, CDR2 YSLEER. CDR3 region: CASSQDPSSGNTIYF. As DNA, the CDR3 is TGCGCCAGCAGCCAAGATCCGTCCTCTGGAAACACCATATATTTT.

This sequence joins TRBV27 and TRBJ1-2; D possibly corresponds to TRBD1 (6 bases). Germline CDR1 reads MNHEY; CDR2 reads SMNVEV (reference sequence). The V and J ends lost 3 bases and 3 bases respectively, with 11 bases between them. The CDR3 spans 14 residues. CDR3 amino acids: CASSFPDSYYGYTF. The DNA of the CDR3 is TGTGCCAGCAGTTTCCCGGACAGCTACTATGGCTACACCTTC.

A single count supports this clone. J is TRBJ1-2 and V is TRBV19; TRBD1 matches at 11 bases. The V gene's germline CDR1 is LNHDA and CDR2 SQIVND (reference sequence). V dropped 6 bases and J dropped 4; count of bases not matched to a gene: 4. This CDR3 spans 14 amino acids. CDR3 protein: CASSSGTGGYGYTF. The CDR3 coding sequence is TGTGCCAGTAGCTCCGGGACAGGGGGCTATGGCTACACCTTC.

The chain couples TRBV10-1 to TRBJ2-1; possibly TRBD2 for D (5 bases). Germline V gene sequence: CDR1 WNHNN, CDR2 SYGVQD (reference sequence). The V gene lost 6 bases and the J gene lost 3 bases, with 12 bases spanning the gap. The CDR3 is 14 amino acids. Here the CDR3 reads CASSPSGYYNEQFF. CDR3 sequence (DNA): TGCGCCAGCAGCCCAAGCGGATACTACAATGAGCAGTTCTTC.

The chain employs TRBV19 and TRBJ1-4; D unresolved. CDR3 length equals 12 residues. V was shortened by 7 bases and J by 6 bases, with 9 bases between the two germline ends. Germline CDR1 and CDR2: LNHDA and SQIVND (reference sequence). As DNA, the CDR3 is TGTGCCAGTAACGGCGGGGATGAAAAACTGTTTTTT. It translates to CASNGGDEKLFF.

This clone was seen repeatedly, ten times or more. The chain is built from TRBV25-1 and TRBJ1-1; D uncertain. V gave up 3 bases and J gave up 1 base, with 6 bases separating them. The germline gives CDR1 MGHDK, CDR2 SYGVNS. This CDR3 comprises 13 residues. CDR3 nucleotides: TGTGCCAGCAGTGACGGGTCGAACACTGAAGCTTTCTTT. Protein: CASSDGSNTEAFF.

The chain couples TRBV6-5 to TRBJ2-1, with 11 bases that match TRBD2. Trimming took 10 bases from V and 7 from J; bases not matched to a gene: 12. The length of the CDR3 is 15 residues. Germline assignment: CDR1 MNHEY and CDR2 SVGAGI. CDR3 nucleotides: TGTGCCAACAGACGCGGACTAGCGGGCATAAATGAGCAGTTCTTC. This translates into CANRRGLAGINEQFF.

The rearrangement uses TRBV5-5 and TRBJ2-3, with a weak D call TRBD2 (5 bases). Germline CDR1 and CDR2: SGHKS and YYEKEE (reference sequence). The CDR3 contains 16 residues. With 5 bases removed from V and 2 bases from J, the gap between germline ends came to 18 bases. This CDR3 is CASSPRPGSFTDTQYF. CDR3 DNA: TGTGCCAGCAGTCCACGACCGGGGTCCTTCACAGATACGCAGTATTTT. The whole variable domain, remainder taken from reference TRBV5-5 and TRBJ2-3, is DAGVTQSPTHLIKTRGQQVTLRCSPISGHKSVSWYQQVLGQGPQFIFQYYEKEERGRGNFPDRFSARQFPNYSSELNVNALLLGDSALYLCASSPRPGSFTDTQYFGPGTRLTVL.

This chain links TRBV5-4 with TRBJ1-1, with TRBD1 matching over 12 bases. Germline trimming cut 4 bases from V and 3 bases from J; bases unmatched to any gene: 4. The CDR3 spans 15 residues. Germline CDR1 SGHNT, CDR2 YYREEE (reference sequence). The CDR3 nucleotides read TGTGCCAGCAGCAAGGGACAGGGGGCGTACACTGAAGCTTTCTTT. Amino acid sequence: CASSKGQGAYTEAFF.

V gene TRBV6-5 combines with J gene TRBJ1-1; D unresolved. The CDR3 extends over 12 amino acids. Trimming cost V 7 bases and J 3 bases, with 9 bases left between them. From germline, CDR1 is MNHEY and CDR2 SVGAGI. DNA of the CDR3: TGTGCCAGCAACAGCCGGTACACTGAAGCTTTCTTT. Its translation: CASNSRYTEAFF.

The chain has TRBV11-2 and TRBJ2-1; TRBD2 might be the D (5 bases). Germline V gene sequence: CDR1 SGHAT, CDR2 FQNNGV. V lost 4 bases, J lost 4 bases, and 11 bases lay in between. The length of the CDR3 is 14 residues. The CDR3 loop is CASSSYTSYNEQFF. The CDR3 nucleotides are TGTGCCAGCAGCTCATATACTAGTTACAATGAGCAGTTCTTC.

The chain uses TRBV7-9 and TRBJ1-1; 9 positions agree with TRBD1. Germline trimming cut 5 bases from V and 4 bases from J; bases unmatched to any gene: 5. The CDR3 is 14 residues long. Germline V gene lookup returns CDR1 SEHNR and CDR2 FQNEAQ (reference sequence). This chain's CDR3 is CASSPRDRVTEAFF. Written as DNA, the CDR3 is TGTGCCAGCAGCCCTCGGGACAGGGTCACTGAAGCTTTCTTT.

The V gene is TRBV5-5, the J gene TRBJ1-1, with TRBD1 matching 9 bases. Losses at the gene ends were 4 bases for V and 6 bases for J; bases not matched to a gene: 13. Germline loops: CDR1 SGHKS, CDR2 YYEKEE (reference sequence). This CDR3 has 16 amino acids. CDR3 sequence reads: CASSAKGQGGKAEAFF. The CDR3 DNA reads TGTGCCAGCAGCGCCAAGGGACAGGGAGGTAAGGCTGAAGCTTTCTTT.

The V call is TRBV5-1, the J call TRBJ2-7; 9 bases line up with TRBD1. CDR3 size: 15 residues. The V and J ends lost 0 bases and 2 bases, in that order; junction bases with no gene match: 3. The germline gives CDR1 SGHRS, CDR2 YFSETQ. The CDR3 nucleotides are TGCGCCAGCAGCTTGGGAGGGACAGGGCCCTACGAGCAGTACTTC. This codes for CASSLGGTGPYEQYF.

The chain recombines TRBV4-3 with TRBJ2-3; the D is unclear. V lost 3 bases and J lost 0, with 10 bases in between. Germline V gene sequence: CDR1 LGHNA, CDR2 YSLEER. The CDR3 has 15 amino acids. CDR3 loop: CASSQEARSTDTQYF. The CDR3 bases are TGCGCCAGCAGCCAGGAAGCTAGGAGCACAGATACGCAGTATTTT.